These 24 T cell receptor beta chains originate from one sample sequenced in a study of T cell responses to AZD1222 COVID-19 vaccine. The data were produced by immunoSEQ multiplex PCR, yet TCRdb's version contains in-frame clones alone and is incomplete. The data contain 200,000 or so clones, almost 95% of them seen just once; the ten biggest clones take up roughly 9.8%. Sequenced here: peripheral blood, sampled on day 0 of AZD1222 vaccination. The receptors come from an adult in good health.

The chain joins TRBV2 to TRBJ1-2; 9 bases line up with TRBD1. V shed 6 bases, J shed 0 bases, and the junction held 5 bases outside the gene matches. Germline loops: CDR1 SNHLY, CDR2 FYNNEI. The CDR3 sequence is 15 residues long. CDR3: CASRQDRGANYGYTF. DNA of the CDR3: TGTGCCAGCAGACAGGACAGGGGAGCTAACTATGGCTACACCTTC.

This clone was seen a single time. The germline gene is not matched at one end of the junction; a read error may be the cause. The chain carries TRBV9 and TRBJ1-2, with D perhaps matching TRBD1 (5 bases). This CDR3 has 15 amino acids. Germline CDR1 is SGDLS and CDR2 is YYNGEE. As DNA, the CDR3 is TGTGTCAGCAGCGTAGGGAGGGGAGATAACTATGGCTACACCTTC. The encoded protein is CVSSVGRGDNYGYTF.

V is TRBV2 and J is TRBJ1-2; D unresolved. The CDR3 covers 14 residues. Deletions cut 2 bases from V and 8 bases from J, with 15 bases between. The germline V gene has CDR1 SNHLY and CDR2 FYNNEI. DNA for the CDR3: TGTGCCAGCAGTGAATCGGGTCAGGCGAAGGGCTACACCTTC. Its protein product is CASSESGQAKGYTF.

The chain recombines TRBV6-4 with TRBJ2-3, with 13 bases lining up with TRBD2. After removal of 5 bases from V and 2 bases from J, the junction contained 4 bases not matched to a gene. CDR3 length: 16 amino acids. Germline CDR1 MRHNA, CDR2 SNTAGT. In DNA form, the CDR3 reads TGTGCCAGCAGTCCCGGGACTAGCGGGAACACAGATACGCAGTATTTT. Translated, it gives CASSPGTSGNTDTQYF.

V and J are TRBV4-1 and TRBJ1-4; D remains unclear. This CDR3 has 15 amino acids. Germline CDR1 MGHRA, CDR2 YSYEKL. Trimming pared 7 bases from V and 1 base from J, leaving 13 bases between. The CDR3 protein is CASNRNYRTNEKLFF. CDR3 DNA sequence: TGCGCCAGCAACCGCAATTACAGAACTAATGAAAAACTGTTTTTT.

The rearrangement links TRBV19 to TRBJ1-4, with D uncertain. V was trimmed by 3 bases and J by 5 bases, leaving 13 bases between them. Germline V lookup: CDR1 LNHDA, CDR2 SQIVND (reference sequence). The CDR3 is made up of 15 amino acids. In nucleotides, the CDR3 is TGTGCCAGTAGTATCGGTGGGGTATGGAATGAAAAACTGTTTTTT. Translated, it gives CASSIGGVWNEKLFF.

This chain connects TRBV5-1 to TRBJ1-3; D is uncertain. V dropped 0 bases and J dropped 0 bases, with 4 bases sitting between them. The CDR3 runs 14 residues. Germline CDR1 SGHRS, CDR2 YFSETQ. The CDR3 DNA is TGCGCCAGCAGCTTGGGGGTCTCTGGAAACACCATATATTTT. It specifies CASSLGVSGNTIYF.

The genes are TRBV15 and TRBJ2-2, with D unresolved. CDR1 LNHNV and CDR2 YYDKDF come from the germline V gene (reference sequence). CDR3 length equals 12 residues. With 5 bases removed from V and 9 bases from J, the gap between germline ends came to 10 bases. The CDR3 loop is CATSRATRELFF. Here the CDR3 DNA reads TGTGCCACCAGCCGGGCTACTAGGGAGCTGTTTTTT.

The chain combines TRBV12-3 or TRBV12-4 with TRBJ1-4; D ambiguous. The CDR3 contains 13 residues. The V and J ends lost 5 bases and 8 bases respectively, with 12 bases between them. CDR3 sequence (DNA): TGTGCCAGCAGTATCCGGACGGGAGAAAAACTGTTTTTT. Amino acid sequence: CASSIRTGEKLFF.

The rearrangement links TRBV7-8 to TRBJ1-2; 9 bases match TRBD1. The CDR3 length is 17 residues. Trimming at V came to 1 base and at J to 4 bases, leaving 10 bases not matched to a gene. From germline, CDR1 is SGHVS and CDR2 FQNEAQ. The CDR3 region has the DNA TGTGCCAGCAGCTTAGTTTTTACAGGGGGCGCGGGCTATGGCTACACCTTC. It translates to CASSLVFTGGAGYGYTF. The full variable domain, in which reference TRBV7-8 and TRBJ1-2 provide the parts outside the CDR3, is GAGVSQSPRYKVAKRGQDVALRCDPISGHVSLFWYQQALGQGPEFLTYFQNEAQLDKSGLPSDRFFAERPEGSVSTLKIQRTQQEDSAVYLCASSLVFTGGAGYGYTFGSGTRLTVV.

CDR3 region: CASSLATGEYGYTF. CDR3 bases: TGTGCCAGCAGCTTGGCGACAGGGGAGTATGGCTACACCTTC. The V call is TRBV5-6, the J call TRBJ1-2, with 8 bases matching TRBD1. CDR3 length equals 14 residues. V shed 0 bases, J shed 5 bases, and the junction held 3 bases outside the gene matches. Per germline, CDR1 SGHDT and CDR2 YYEEEE.

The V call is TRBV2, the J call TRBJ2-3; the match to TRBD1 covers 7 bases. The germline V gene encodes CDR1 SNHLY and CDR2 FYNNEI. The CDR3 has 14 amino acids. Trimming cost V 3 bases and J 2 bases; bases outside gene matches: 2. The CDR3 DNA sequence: TGTGCCAGCAGTGAGGACAGGCCCACAGATACGCAGTATTTT. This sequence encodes CASSEDRPTDTQYF.

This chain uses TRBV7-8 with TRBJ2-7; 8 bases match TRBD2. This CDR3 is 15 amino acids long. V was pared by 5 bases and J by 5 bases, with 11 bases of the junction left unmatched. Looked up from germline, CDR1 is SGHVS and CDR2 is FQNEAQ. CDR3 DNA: TGTGCCAGCAGCCCACCCGGGAGGGTATCTCACGAGCAGTACTTC. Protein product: CASSPPGRVSHEQYF.

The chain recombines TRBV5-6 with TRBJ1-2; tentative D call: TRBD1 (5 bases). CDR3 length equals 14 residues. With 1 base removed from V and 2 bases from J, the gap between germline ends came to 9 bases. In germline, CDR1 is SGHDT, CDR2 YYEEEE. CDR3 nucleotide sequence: TGTGCCAGCAGCTTGTTTAGGGGAAACTATGGCTACACCTTC. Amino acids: CASSLFRGNYGYTF.

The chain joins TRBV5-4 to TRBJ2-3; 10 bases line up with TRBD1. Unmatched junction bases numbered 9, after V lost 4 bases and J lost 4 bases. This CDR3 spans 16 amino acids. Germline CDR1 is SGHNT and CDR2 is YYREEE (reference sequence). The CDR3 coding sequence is TGTGCCAGCAGCAAACCGGGACAGGGGATCGCAGATACGCAGTATTTT. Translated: CASSKPGQGIADTQYF.

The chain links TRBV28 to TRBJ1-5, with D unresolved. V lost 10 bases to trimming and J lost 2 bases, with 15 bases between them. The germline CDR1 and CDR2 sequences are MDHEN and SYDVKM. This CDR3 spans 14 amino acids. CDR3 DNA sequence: TGTGCCACACAAAGGCCTGGTGGCAATCAGCCCCAGCATTTT. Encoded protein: CATQRPGGNQPQHF.

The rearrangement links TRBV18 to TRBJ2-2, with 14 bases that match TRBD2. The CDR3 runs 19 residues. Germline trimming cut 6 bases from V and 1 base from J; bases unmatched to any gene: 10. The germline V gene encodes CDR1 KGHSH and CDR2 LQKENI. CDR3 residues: CASSTSEGLAGGNTGELFF. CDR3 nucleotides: TGTGCCAGCTCGACCTCGGAAGGACTAGCGGGAGGGAACACCGGGGAGCTGTTTTTT.

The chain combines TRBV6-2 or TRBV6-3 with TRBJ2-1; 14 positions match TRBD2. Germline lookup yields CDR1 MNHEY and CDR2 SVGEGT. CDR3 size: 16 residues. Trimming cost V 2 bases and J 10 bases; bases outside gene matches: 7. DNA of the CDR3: TGTGCCAGCAGTTACCCTGGACTAGCGGGAGGAAAGGAGCAGTTCTTC. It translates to CASSYPGLAGGKEQFF.

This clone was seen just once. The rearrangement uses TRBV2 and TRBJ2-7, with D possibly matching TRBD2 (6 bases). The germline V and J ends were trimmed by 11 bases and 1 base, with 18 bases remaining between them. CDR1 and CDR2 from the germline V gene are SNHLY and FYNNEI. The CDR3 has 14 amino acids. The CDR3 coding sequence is TGTGCCCTGCGGGGAGACGAAAGGTCCTACGAGCAGTACTTC. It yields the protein CALRGDERSYEQYF.

The CDR3 spells CASSFGSYSYEQYF. CDR3 nucleotides: TGTGCCAGCAGTTTCGGGTCTTACTCCTACGAGCAGTACTTC. This rearrangement joins TRBV27 to TRBJ2-7; the D is unclear. The CDR3 contains 14 residues. Germline CDR1 and CDR2: MNHEY and SMNVEV (reference sequence). V was shortened by 3 bases and J by 0 bases, with 9 bases between the two germline ends.

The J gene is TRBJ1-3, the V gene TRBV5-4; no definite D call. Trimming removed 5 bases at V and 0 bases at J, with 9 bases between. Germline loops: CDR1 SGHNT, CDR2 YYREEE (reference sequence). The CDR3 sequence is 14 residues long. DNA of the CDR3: TGTGCCAGCAGTCCATTCCACTCTGGAAACACCATATATTTT. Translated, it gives CASSPFHSGNTIYF.

CDR3 in DNA: TGTGCCAGCAGTTTCAGTCCGCGAGAAAAACTGTTTTTT. This translates into CASSFSPREKLFF. This chain links TRBV27 with TRBJ1-4; D uncertain. The CDR3 spans 13 residues. V lost 3 bases to trimming and J lost 8 bases, with 10 bases between them. CDR1 is MNHEY, CDR2 SMNVEV, per germline (reference sequence).

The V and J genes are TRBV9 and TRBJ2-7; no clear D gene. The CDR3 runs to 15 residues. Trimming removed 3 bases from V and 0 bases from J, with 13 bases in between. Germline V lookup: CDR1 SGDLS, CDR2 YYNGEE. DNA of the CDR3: TGTGCCAGCAGCGACCGTCCAGGCACCTCCTACGAGCAGTACTTC. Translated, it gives CASSDRPGTSYEQYF.

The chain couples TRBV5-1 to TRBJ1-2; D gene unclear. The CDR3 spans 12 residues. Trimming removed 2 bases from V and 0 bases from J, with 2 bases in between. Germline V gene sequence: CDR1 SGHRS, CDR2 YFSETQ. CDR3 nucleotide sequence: TGCGCCAGCAGCTTTACTAACTATGGCTACACCTTC. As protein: CASSFTNYGYTF.